The 16 T cell receptor beta chains listed next were all sequenced from one sample in a study of beta chain features in type 1 diabetes. What was sequenced were expressed TCRB transcripts, since all of the isolated RNA had been reverse transcribed. Produced via immunoSEQ multiplex PCR; TCRdb's table is partial and in-frame only. The repertoire includes around 140,000 clones, approximately 10% of them detected once, and under 0.9% sits in the top ten. Study-wide findings and caveats: Significant though moderate, a shortening of TCRB CDR3s appeared in all four CD4+ subsets of Type 1 diabetes patients.

Their antigens remain unidentified. Sequencing was performed on central memory CD4+ T cells from blood. All receptors derive from a man aged 25-40 years with type 1 diabetes.

The chain employs TRBV4-2 and TRBJ2-7; perhaps TRBD1 as D (5 bases). V gave up 0 bases and J gave up 4 bases, with 10 bases separating them. The CDR3 has 14 residues. Germline assignment: CDR1 LGHNA and CDR2 YNFKEQ. CDR3 sequence reads: CASSQERGKYEQYF. The CDR3 DNA is TGTGCCAGCAGCCAAGAAAGGGGAAAGTACGAGCAGTACTTC.

About this clone: A much larger clonotype is one base distant, so this may be a read error. The rearrangement joins TRBV5-4 to TRBJ2-3; D not resolved. This CDR3 is built from 13 residues. Trimming pared 0 bases from V and 2 bases from J, leaving 4 bases between. Germline assignment: CDR1 SGHNT and CDR2 YYREEE (reference sequence). DNA of the CDR3: TGTGCCAGCAGCTTGGACTCCACAGATACGCAGTATTTT. The encoded protein is CASSLDSTDTQYF.

The V call is TRBV6-5, the J call TRBJ2-3; D gene unclear. The length of the CDR3 is 15 residues. V lost 0 bases and J 2 bases, leaving 9 bases between the germline ends. CDR1 is MNHEY and CDR2 is SVGAGI in the germline V gene. CDR3 nucleotide sequence: TGTGCCAGCAGTTACTCGCCTAGGTTCACAGATACGCAGTATTTT. Translated: CASSYSPRFTDTQYF.

This clone was counted only a few times. This chain connects TRBV27 to TRBJ2-6; maybe TRBD2 (5 bases). Germline V lookup: CDR1 MNHEY, CDR2 SMNVEV (reference sequence). Between the trimmed V and J ends, which lost 6 bases and 0 bases, there was a span of 12 bases. CDR3 length: 16 amino acids. For the CDR3, the DNA is TGTGCCAGCAGCGGGGATCACCCCTCTGGGGCCAACGTCCTGACTTTC. Protein: CASSGDHPSGANVLTF.

There are a few counts of this clone. The chain employs TRBV5-1 and TRBJ2-1; 8 nucleotides agree with TRBD1. The CDR3 loop spans 16 amino acids. Germline V CDR1 and CDR2: SGHRS, YFSETQ. J was trimmed by 2 bases and V by 4 bases; bases with no gene match: 8. This CDR3 reads CASSPTYRGTYNEQFF. The CDR3 DNA reads TGCGCCAGCAGCCCTACCTACAGGGGGACCTACAATGAGCAGTTCTTC.

This clone has more than one count but fewer than ten. The V call is TRBV4-3, the J call TRBJ2-5, with 12 bases matching TRBD2. With 0 bases clipped from V and 5 bases from J, the junction kept 7 bases outside the gene matches. Germline lookup yields CDR1 LGHNA and CDR2 YSLEER. The CDR3 is 17 residues long. The CDR3 region is CASSQDGLAGGWETQYF. The CDR3, as DNA: TGCGCCAGCAGCCAAGATGGCCTAGCGGGGGGGTGGGAGACCCAGTACTTC.

This clone occurred a few times. The chain has TRBV6-5 and TRBJ1-6, with D tentatively TRBD1 (5 bases). Per the germline V gene, CDR1 is MNHEY and CDR2 is SVGAGI. The CDR3 sequence is 12 residues long. The V and J ends lost 6 bases and 8 bases respectively, with 8 bases between them. Here the CDR3 DNA reads TGTGCCAGCAGATCCAGGGATTCACCCCTCCACTTT. It codes for CASRSRDSPLHF.

This clone was counted a few times. The rearrangement uses TRBV5-1 and TRBJ2-7; 10 bases match TRBD2. Losses at the gene ends were 0 bases for V and 3 bases for J; bases not matched to a gene: 3. Germline lookup yields CDR1 SGHRS and CDR2 YFSETQ. There are 15 residues in the CDR3. CDR3 sequence (DNA): TGCGCCAGCAGCTTGGCACTAGCGGGGAACTACGAGCAGTACTTC. Translating it yields CASSLALAGNYEQYF.

This clone has at least ten counts. The chain links TRBV29-1 to TRBJ2-7; 9 bases match TRBD1. Per germline, CDR1 SQVTM and CDR2 ANQGSEA. The CDR3 extends over 13 amino acids. With 8 bases clipped from V and 4 bases from J, the junction kept 9 bases outside the gene matches. CDR3 nucleotide sequence: TGCAGCATTGGACAGGGGTCACTTTACGAGCAGTACTTC. It codes for CSIGQGSLYEQYF.

The rearrangement links TRBV4-1 to TRBJ2-7, with D possibly being TRBD2 (6 bases). Trimming removed 4 bases at V and 2 bases at J, with 24 bases between. Germline assignment: CDR1 MGHRA and CDR2 YSYEKL. The CDR3 is made up of 18 amino acids. The CDR3 nucleotides are TGCGCCAGCAGCCCCGGCGAAGGCGGGACCTCGTATGCCTACGAGCAGTACTTC. As protein: CASSPGEGGTSYAYEQYF.

V is TRBV30 and J is TRBJ1-5; no clear D gene. The CDR3 length is 14 residues. Trimming stripped 1 base from V and 1 base from J, with 8 bases between. Germline V CDR1 and CDR2: GTSNPN, SVGIG (reference sequence). This CDR3 is CAWSAGPSNQPQHF. CDR3 coding DNA: TGTGCCTGGAGTGCAGGCCCCAGCAATCAGCCCCAGCATTTT.

This clone was observed a few times. This rearrangement joins TRBV11-2 to TRBJ2-1; D may be TRBD1 (6 bases). The germline V gene has CDR1 SGHAT and CDR2 FQNNGV. V shed 0 bases and J shed 2 bases, with 8 bases lying between them. The CDR3 sequence is 15 residues long. DNA of the CDR3: TGTGCCAGCAGCTTAGAAGGACAGCCCTACAATGAGCAGTTCTTC. Protein sequence: CASSLEGQPYNEQFF.

The chain joins TRBV7-6 to TRBJ2-5; D is unresolved. This CDR3 has 12 amino acids. Looked up from germline, CDR1 is SGHVS and CDR2 is FNYEAQ. V lost 4 bases and J lost 5, with 8 bases in between. DNA of the CDR3: TGTGCCAGCAGCTCCCACCGGGAGACCCAGTACTTC. Its translation: CASSSHRETQYF.

This sequence joins TRBV5-8 and TRBJ2-2; D is perhaps TRBD2 (5 bases). V was trimmed by 4 bases and J by 0 bases, leaving 10 bases between them. The length of the CDR3 is 15 residues. Looked up from germline, CDR1 is SGHTS and CDR2 is YDEGEE. CDR3 nucleotides: TGTGCCAGCAGCCTTTACGGGGCGAACACCGGGGAGCTGTTTTTT. It codes for CASSLYGANTGELFF.

Details on this clone: This sample also contains other DNA sequences that code for the same CDR3. The chain uses TRBV29-1 and TRBJ2-3, with D unresolved. The CDR3 has 12 amino acids. CDR1 SQVTM and CDR2 ANQGSEA come from the germline V gene. V lost 3 bases and J 1 base, leaving 5 bases between the germline ends. CDR3 amino acids: CSVDQGTDTQYF. As DNA, the CDR3 is TGCAGCGTTGATCAGGGCACAGATACGCAGTATTTT.

The chain joins TRBV25-1 to TRBJ2-5, with 10 bases identical to TRBD2. CDR1 and CDR2 from the germline V gene are MGHDK and SYGVNS. The V and J ends lost 3 bases and 7 bases, in that order; junction bases with no gene match: 5. This CDR3 is 14 amino acids long. The DNA for the CDR3 is TGTGCCAGCAGTGACAGCGGGAGGGCCAGGACCCAGTACTTC. Its translation is CASSDSGRARTQYF.